This entry describes one T cell receptor (beta chain). Its antigen remains unidentified. The ends were cut back, 3 bases at V and 5 bases at J, with 5 bases in the middle. In germline, CDR1 is MDHEN, CDR2 SYDVKM. The CDR3 extends over 12 amino acids. The study separated CD4+ cells into CD45RA+ naive and CD45RA-negative memory subsets. In the authors' methods: Without quality scores, immunoSEQ junctional reads could not be filtered like full-length reads. Produced via immunoSEQ multiplex PCR; TCRdb's table is partial and in-frame only. V, J and clone size are taken as reported in that table, and D and trimming were inferred from the DNA itself. This sample yields just under 350,000 clones, of which less than 75% are seen a single time; about 10% belongs to the top ten. This entry is derived from a study of shared clonotypes between healthy human individuals. Findings and limits, study-wide: Only blood was sampled; tissue repertoires likely differ.

Sequences were obtained from memory CD4+ T cells sorted from blood. Subset of the sample: CD45RA-negative fraction. The chain carries TRBV28 and TRBJ1-3; a possible D gene is TRBD1 (5 bases). This TCR was sampled from a young man in good health. The CDR3 loop reads CASSLGRNTIYF. The CDR3 coding sequence is TGTGCCAGCAGTTTGGGACGAAACACCATATATTTT.